Sequencing of this TCR beta chain was carried out in a study of T cells in women clearing cervical HPV infection. For the study at large: No precancer developed; the control's incident HPV16 infection cleared within 12 months.

To note about this clone: Its antigen is as yet unknown. Read coverage stops 3 residues before the CDR3 terminus; the germline J gene supplies the remainder.

V gave up 0 bases and J gave up 7 bases, with 12 bases separating them. Germline assignment: CDR1 LGHNA and CDR2 YNFKEQ. The CDR3 loop spans 15 amino acids. Some clones are missing from TCRdb's copy, which holds only in-frame ones; the method was immunoSEQ multiplex PCR. The sample data list approximately 39,000 clones. General study results and limits: TRBV6-7 relative abundance averaged approximately 0.1% in cases and about 0.15% in controls.

The receptor comes from a woman aged 18-70 years with a cervical HPV16 infection that either progressed to CIN3+ or cleared (not recorded which). This sequence joins TRBV4-2 and TRBJ2-2; the D is unclear. Material: blood buffy coat. CDR3 bases read: TGTGCCAGCAGCCAAGATAGGAGCGAACGCGGGGAG. Translated, it gives CASSQDRSERGE. From start to end, the CDR3 is CASSQDRSERGELFF.